One sample yielded the 27 T cell receptor beta chains listed below, sequenced in a study of blood T cell repertoires in COVID-19. The data were produced by immunoSEQ multiplex PCR, yet TCRdb's version contains in-frame clones alone and is incomplete. The sample includes about 87,000 clones, roughly 75% of them seen just once. Specimen: peripheral blood. These receptors originate from a woman in her forties or fifties with acute or convalescent COVID-19.

The CDR3 sequence: CASSSRGGYSNQPQHF. CDR3 in DNA: TGTGCCAGCAGCTCGAGGGGGGGCTATAGCAATCAGCCCCAGCATTTT. The rearrangement links TRBV7-2 to TRBJ1-5; tentative D call: TRBD1 (6 bases). CDR1 is SGHTA, CDR2 FQGNSA, per germline. The CDR3 spans 16 residues. V was trimmed by 4 bases and J by 0 bases, leaving 13 bases between them.

The chain is built from TRBV19 and TRBJ2-7; 10 bases fit TRBD2. Trimming removed 4 bases from V and 8 bases from J; junction bases left unmatched: 8. This CDR3 comprises 14 residues. The germline V gene has CDR1 LNHDA and CDR2 SQIVND (reference sequence). CDR3 nucleotides: TGTGCCAGTAGTACCCAGCCACTAGCGGGGAAGCAGTACTTC. Its translation: CASSTQPLAGKQYF. Full variable domain (outside the CDR3, taken from reference TRBV19 and TRBJ2-7): DGGITQSPKYLFRKEGQNVTLSCEQNLNHDAMYWYRQDPGQGLRLIYYSQIVNDFQKGDIAEGYSVSREKKESFPLTVTSAQKNPTAFYLCASSTQPLAGKQYFGPGTRLTVT.

V and J are TRBV6-5 and TRBJ1-3; possibly TRBD1 for D (5 bases). Germline V lookup: CDR1 MNHEY, CDR2 SVGAGI. Trimming removed 6 bases at V and 4 bases at J, with 16 bases between. The CDR3 runs to 15 residues. CDR3 nucleotide sequence: TGTGCCAGCAGCCAATGGGGGGGTTCGGGAAACACCATATATTTT. Residues: CASSQWGGSGNTIYF.

V gene TRBV19 combines with J gene TRBJ1-5, with 11 nucleotides matching TRBD1. Germline values: CDR1 LNHDA, CDR2 SQIVND (reference sequence). The CDR3 runs to 20 residues. The V segment lost 4 bases and the J segment 0 bases; nucleotides outside the gene matches: 14. The CDR3 nucleotides are TGTGCCAGTAGTACTCTCCCCGGGACAGGGGGTGGATATAGCAATCAGCCCCAGCATTTT. Translating it yields CASSTLPGTGGGYSNQPQHF.

This chain uses TRBV11-2 with TRBJ2-1, with 7 bases identical to TRBD1. With V trimmed by 4 bases and J by 3 bases, 9 bases remained unmatched. Looked up from germline, CDR1 is SGHAT and CDR2 is FQNNGV. This CDR3 comprises 16 residues. The CDR3 loop is CASSSRADRSYNEQFF. The CDR3 nucleotides read TGTGCCAGCAGCTCGAGGGCGGACAGGAGCTACAATGAGCAGTTCTTC.

This clone was observed once. The CDR3 DNA sequence: TGTGCCAGCAGCTTAGAGGGGACAGGCCATTCACCCCTCCACTTT. Translated, it gives CASSLEGTGHSPLHF. This sequence joins TRBV7-9 and TRBJ1-6, with 8 bases aligning to TRBD1. This CDR3 region has 15 residues. The V and J ends lost 1 base and 8 bases, in that order; junction bases with no gene match: 4. From germline, CDR1 is SEHNR and CDR2 FQNEAQ (reference sequence).

This chain joins TRBV6-5 and TRBJ1-5; the D gene is possibly TRBD1 (5 bases). Germline loops: CDR1 MNHEY, CDR2 SVGAGI. The V end lost 6 bases, the J end lost 4 bases, and 16 bases lay between the germline ends. The CDR3 runs to 15 residues. DNA of the CDR3: TGTGCCAGCAGACGTCGGGGGTCGGGTAATCAGCCCCAGCATTTT. Translating gives CASRRRGSGNQPQHF.

The chain carries TRBV6-5 and TRBJ1-1, with TRBD1 identical over 8 bases. V shed 6 bases and J 0 bases; nucleotides not matched to a gene: 3. The V gene's germline CDR1 is MNHEY and CDR2 SVGAGI. This CDR3 has 14 residues. CDR3: CASSRQGMNTEAFF. The CDR3 nucleotides are TGTGCCAGCAGCAGACAGGGGATGAACACTGAAGCTTTCTTT.

The J gene is TRBJ1-4, the V gene TRBV5-1, with D possibly TRBD1 on 6 matching bases. Germline values: CDR1 SGHRS, CDR2 YFSETQ. Trimming removed 5 bases from V and 0 bases from J, with 14 bases in between. The length of the CDR3 is 16 residues. The CDR3 DNA reads as TGCGCCAGCAGTCCCCAAGGGGGAGCAACTAATGAAAAACTGTTTTTT. Protein: CASSPQGGATNEKLFF.

This sequence joins TRBV24-1 and TRBJ2-3; TRBD2 matches 11 bases. V dropped 5 bases and J dropped 0; count of bases not matched to a gene: 6. Germline CDR1 reads KGHDR; CDR2 reads SFDVKD. The CDR3 spans 17 residues. For the CDR3, the DNA is TGTGCCACCAGTGGGTTGACTAGCGGGGAAAGCACAGATACGCAGTATTTT. It encodes CATSGLTSGESTDTQYF.

This sequence joins TRBV7-8 and TRBJ1-5; possible D gene TRBD1, 6 bases. Trimming left V 0 bases short and J 6 bases short, with 12 bases between. This CDR3 is 15 amino acids long. Germline-derived CDR1 and CDR2 are SGHVS and FQNEAQ. In DNA, the CDR3 is TGTGCCAGCAGCTTAGCGGCAGGGGTCACTCAGCCCCAGCATTTT. This codes for CASSLAAGVTQPQHF.

V gene TRBV7-8 combines with J gene TRBJ2-1, with TRBD2 identical over 9 bases. There are 16 residues in the CDR3. In germline, CDR1 is SGHVS, CDR2 FQNEAQ. V was pared by 4 bases and J by 8 bases, with 12 bases of the junction left unmatched. The CDR3 loop is CASSSSGATFNDEQFF. Written as DNA, the CDR3 is TGTGCCAGCAGCTCTAGCGGGGCGACCTTCAACGATGAGCAGTTCTTC. Full variable domain (remainder filled in from reference TRBV7-8 and TRBJ2-1): GAGVSQSPRYKVAKRGQDVALRCDPISGHVSLFWYQQALGQGPEFLTYFQNEAQLDKSGLPSDRFFAERPEGSVSTLKIQRTQQEDSAVYLCASSSSGATFNDEQFFGPGTRLTVL.

This chain connects TRBV19 to TRBJ1-5; no reliable D call. From germline, CDR1 is LNHDA and CDR2 SQIVND (reference sequence). Trimming cost V 5 bases and J 5 bases, with 16 bases left between them. CDR3 length: 15 residues. The CDR3 loop is CASSSWSLGDQPQHF. The CDR3, as DNA: TGTGCCAGTAGTTCGTGGTCCCTCGGGGATCAGCCCCAGCATTTT.

This clone was observed once. The V call is TRBV19, the J call TRBJ2-4, with a possible D match to TRBD1 (5 bases). Germline loops: CDR1 LNHDA, CDR2 SQIVND (reference sequence). Trimming left V 6 bases short and J 8 bases short, with 8 bases between. CDR3 length equals 11 residues. The CDR3 DNA follows: TGTGCCAGTAGCGCAGGGTACATTCAGTACTTC. Translating it yields CASSAGYIQYF.

This rearrangement joins TRBV5-1 to TRBJ2-4; possibly TRBD1 for D (6 bases). The CDR3 is made up of 17 amino acids. Germline loops: CDR1 SGHRS, CDR2 YFSETQ. V lost 4 bases and J lost 3, with 20 bases in between. The CDR3 sequence: CASSRETGLSVKNIQYF. The DNA of the CDR3 is TGCGCCAGCAGCAGAGAGACAGGACTCTCGGTCAAAAACATTCAGTACTTC.

This chain uses TRBV27 with TRBJ1-1; weak D call: TRBD1 (5 bases). CDR3 length: 15 amino acids. Between the trimmed V and J ends, which lost 6 bases and 2 bases, there was a span of 16 bases. CDR1 and CDR2 from the germline V gene are MNHEY and SMNVEV (reference sequence). This CDR3 is CASSPGRGVNTEAFF. DNA of the CDR3: TGTGCCAGCAGCCCCGGGCGGGGGGTCAACACTGAAGCTTTCTTT.

The CDR3 DNA is TGTGCCAGCAGTGTTGGACTGTCAGGGGGCGAGACCCAGTACTTC. Protein sequence: CASSVGLSGGETQYF. The chain joins TRBV6-4 to TRBJ2-5, with 8 bases fitting TRBD1. The CDR3 covers 15 residues. The germline V gene has CDR1 MRHNA and CDR2 SNTAGT. Trimming cost V 4 bases and J 5 bases; bases outside gene matches: 9.

The chain's CDR3 is CASSSRDRVERNQPQHF. The CDR3 DNA reads TGCGCCAGCAGCTCCCGGGACAGGGTTGAGCGAAATCAGCCCCAGCATTTT. V and J are TRBV5-1 and TRBJ1-5, with 9 bases matching TRBD1. The V gene end was trimmed by 3 bases and the J gene end by 4 bases; junction bases not matched to a gene: 11. Germline CDR1 and CDR2: SGHRS and YFSETQ. The CDR3 is 17 residues long. Combining the CDR3 with reference TRBV5-1 and TRBJ1-5 gives the whole variable domain KAGVTQTPRYLIKTRGQQVTLSCSPISGHRSVSWYQQTPGQGLQFLFEYFSETQRNKGNFPGRFSGRQFSNSRSEMNVSTLELGDSALYLCASSSRDRVERNQPQHFGDGTRLSIL.

The chain links TRBV28 to TRBJ2-3; TRBD2 is a possible D gene (7 bases). The CDR3 loop spans 14 amino acids. Trimming pared 6 bases from V and 11 bases from J, leaving 21 bases between. Germline V gives CDR1 MDHEN, CDR2 SYDVKM. CDR3 in DNA: TGTGCCAGCAGGCCTGGGGGGGCGGGCTCGTGGCAGTATTTT. Translation gives CASRPGGAGSWQYF.

This chain uses TRBV28 with TRBJ2-5; D gene uncertain. The CDR3 runs 13 residues. The germline CDR1 and CDR2 sequences are MDHEN and SYDVKM. V lost 4 bases and J 3 bases, leaving 9 bases between the germline ends. CDR3 region: CASSWWSEETQYF. The CDR3 DNA follows: TGTGCCAGCAGTTGGTGGAGCGAAGAGACCCAGTACTTC.

The genes are TRBV5-1 and TRBJ1-4, with 8 bases that match TRBD1. The V gene end was trimmed by 4 bases and the J gene end by 7 bases; junction bases not matched to a gene: 9. This CDR3 has 15 residues. The germline V gene has CDR1 SGHRS and CDR2 YFSETQ. CDR3 sequence (DNA): TGCGCCAGCAGCCAACCCGGGACAGGTGGTGAAAAACTGTTTTTT. Translated, it gives CASSQPGTGGEKLFF.

The gene calls are TRBV10-3 and TRBJ1-1; 8 nucleotides line up with TRBD1. Germline CDR1 ENHRY, CDR2 SYGVKD. This CDR3 comprises 12 residues. J lost 1 base, V lost 11 bases, and 3 bases had no gene match. CDR3 sequence (DNA): TGTGCCGTCCAGGGGGCGAACACTGAAGCTTTCTTT. Protein product: CAVQGANTEAFF.

The CDR3 is CASVGSGGRETQYF. Written as DNA, the CDR3 is TGTGCTTCAGTCGGTAGCGGGGGGAGAGAGACCCAGTACTTC. The V call is TRBV28, the J call TRBJ2-5; TRBD2 matches 10 bases. CDR1 and CDR2 (germline): MDHEN, SYDVKM. This CDR3 is built from 14 residues.

This clone was observed a few times. The chain is built from TRBV6-2 or TRBV6-3 and TRBJ2-2, with D possibly matching TRBD2 (5 bases). Per the germline V gene, CDR1 is MNHEY and CDR2 is SVGEGT. Trimming cost V 0 bases and J 7 bases, with 6 bases left between them. CDR3 length equals 13 residues. The CDR3, as DNA: TGTGCCAGCAGTTACTCGGCGGGCGGGGAGCTGTTTTTT. This gives the protein CASSYSAGGELFF.

This clone has a handful of counts. V and J are TRBV5-8 and TRBJ2-2; possible D gene TRBD1, 5 bases. The CDR3 has 17 amino acids. Trimming cost V 2 bases and J 2 bases, with 16 bases left between them. Germline CDR1 reads SGHTS; CDR2 reads YDEGEE. The CDR3 protein is CASSFSSRVDNTGELFF. The CDR3 DNA is TGTGCCAGCAGCTTTTCATCCAGGGTCGATAACACCGGGGAGCTGTTTTTT.

The J gene is TRBJ1-2, the V gene TRBV5-4, with D unclear. Trimming shortened V by 6 bases and J by 7 bases, and 13 bases separated the two germline ends. Germline V gives CDR1 SGHNT, CDR2 YYREEE (reference sequence). The CDR3 contains 12 residues. CDR3 residues: CASKTMAFGYTF. Written as DNA, the CDR3 is TGTGCCAGCAAGACAATGGCCTTTGGCTACACCTTC.

The V call is TRBV2, the J call TRBJ2-3; 9 nucleotides match TRBD1. The length of the CDR3 is 16 residues. Germline CDR1 reads SNHLY; CDR2 reads FYNNEI. The V gene end was trimmed by 5 bases and the J gene end by 0 bases; junction bases not matched to a gene: 6. CDR3 nucleotide sequence: TGTGCCAGCAGTCCTAGGACAGGGGCTAGCACAGATACGCAGTATTTT. Translation gives CASSPRTGASTDTQYF.